This T cell receptor beta chain came from a study of CD8+ T cells in alopecia areata. CDR3 length: 13 amino acids. Per germline, CDR1 MNHEY and CDR2 SMNVEV (reference sequence). Indicated treatment: oral pan-JAK inhibitor, 5-10 mg twice daily. In each case, RNA was isolated and then reverse transcribed into cDNA as the sequencing template. TCRdb's copy holds only in-frame clones and misses some; the assay was immunoSEQ multiplex PCR. The top ten hold around 25% of the sample, which has about 110,000 clones, 84% seen once. This clone was observed a handful of times. The source of this sequence is a human donor with alopecia areata. This chain links TRBV27 with TRBJ2-5; D may correspond to TRBD1 or TRBD2 (5 bases each). The J call is uncertain, as TRBJ2-7 better fits the DNA end. The sequenced sample was CD8+ T cells sorted from blood, obtained at week 24, from a patient treated with tofacitinib. In DNA, the CDR3 is TGTGCCAGCAGTTTGGGACGGCCCTACGAGCAGTACTTC. This encodes CASSLGRPYEQYF.